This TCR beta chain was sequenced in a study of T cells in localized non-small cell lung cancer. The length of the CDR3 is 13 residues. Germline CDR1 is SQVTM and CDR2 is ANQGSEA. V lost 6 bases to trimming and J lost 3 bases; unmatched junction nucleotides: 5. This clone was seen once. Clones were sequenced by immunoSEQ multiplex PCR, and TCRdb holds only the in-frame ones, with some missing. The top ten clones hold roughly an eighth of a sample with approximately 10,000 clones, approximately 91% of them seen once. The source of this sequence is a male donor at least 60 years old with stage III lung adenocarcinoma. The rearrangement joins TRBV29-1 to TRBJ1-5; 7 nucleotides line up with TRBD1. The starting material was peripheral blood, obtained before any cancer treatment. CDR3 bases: TGCAGCGTGGCCGACAGGGTCAATCAGCCCCAGCATTTT. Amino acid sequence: CSVADRVNQPQHF.